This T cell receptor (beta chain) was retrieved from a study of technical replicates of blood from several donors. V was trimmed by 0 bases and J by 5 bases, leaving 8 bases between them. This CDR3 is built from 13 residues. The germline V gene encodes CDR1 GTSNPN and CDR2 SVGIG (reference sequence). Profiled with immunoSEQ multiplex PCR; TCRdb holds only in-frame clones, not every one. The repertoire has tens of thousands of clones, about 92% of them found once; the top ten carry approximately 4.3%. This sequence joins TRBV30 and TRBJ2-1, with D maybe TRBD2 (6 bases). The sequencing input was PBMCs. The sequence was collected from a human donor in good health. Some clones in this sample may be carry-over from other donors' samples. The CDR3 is CAWSVRLDNEQFF. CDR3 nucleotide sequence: TGTGCCTGGAGTGTACGACTAGACAATGAGCAGTTCTTC.